Below, 10 T cell receptor beta chains from the same sample are listed, as sequenced in a study of Graves' ophthalmopathy and Graves' hyperthyroidism (dated by TCRdb to the late 2010s). Sequencing was carried out with an Illumina HiSeq 2000. For repertoire sequencing, TCR beta CDR3 regions were amplified from RNA transcripts. The first round was an RT-PCR using HTBI primers with the Qiagen OneStep RT-PCR kit, and this first round was followed by a second-round multiplex PCR, then size selection and purification. In TCRdb, the public reads were trimmed at Q25 with fastp and aligned with MiXCR, with productive beta chains retained. Rows merge per CDR3 protein into single entries with the most common DNA and genes. The sample table records 500,000 to 700,000 distinct CDR3 sequences; approximately 35% of these occur just once. Of the sample, about 4% falls within the top ten clones. The sequenced sample consisted of peripheral blood or thyroid tissue (not recorded which). These receptors were obtained from an adult man with Graves' hyperthyroidism.

The rearrangement uses TRBV7-2 and TRBJ1-2; 8 nucleotides align to TRBD1. V shed 1 base and J 6 bases; nucleotides not matched to a gene: 4. This CDR3 region has 14 residues. Germline CDR1 SGHTA, CDR2 FQGNSA. The CDR3 nucleotides read TGTGCCAGCAGCTTAGGGACAGGGTACAATGGCTACACCTTC. This gives the protein CASSLGTGYNGYTF.

This chain links TRBV19 with TRBJ1-1; TRBD1 matches 10 bases. CDR3 length: 15 amino acids. V dropped 5 bases and J dropped 3; count of bases not matched to a gene: 6. CDR1 LNHDA and CDR2 SQIVND come from the germline V gene (reference sequence). The chain's CDR3 is CASSWDRGSDTEAFF. The CDR3, as DNA: TGTGCCAGTAGTTGGGACAGGGGATCGGACACTGAAGCTTTCTTT. The full variable domain, its missing parts supplied by reference TRBV19 and TRBJ1-1, is DGGITQSPKYLFRKEGQNVTLSCEQNLNHDAMYWYRQDPGQGLRLIYYSQIVNDFQKGDIAEGYSVSREKKESFPLTVTSAQKNPTAFYLCASSWDRGSDTEAFFGQGTRLTVV.

This chain links TRBV7-9 with TRBJ2-2, with 12 bases fitting TRBD1. There are 16 residues in the CDR3. Per germline, CDR1 SEHNR and CDR2 FQNEAQ (reference sequence). The V and J ends lost 4 bases and 3 bases, in that order; junction bases with no gene match: 3. The CDR3 here is CASSWGTGGDTGELFF. In nucleotides, the CDR3 is TGTGCCAGCAGCTGGGGGACAGGGGGCGACACCGGGGAGCTGTTTTTT.

This clonotype was recorded at least ten times. The V gene is TRBV10-3, the J gene TRBJ2-7; 9 nucleotides align to TRBD1. The V gene's germline CDR1 is ENHRY and CDR2 SYGVKD. The CDR3 has 14 amino acids. Germline trimming cut 7 bases from V and 3 bases from J; bases unmatched to any gene: 7. The CDR3 coding sequence is TGTGCCATCACCAGGGACAGGGAAGTCTACGAGCAGTACTTC. This translates into CAITRDREVYEQYF.

This clonotype occurred many times. J is TRBJ1-4 and V is TRBV24-1; no definite D call. Trimming removed 3 bases at V and 3 bases at J, with 10 bases between. CDR3 length: 15 residues. Germline CDR1 KGHDR, CDR2 SFDVKD. CDR3: CATSDGGYSNEKLFF. The CDR3 bases are TGTGCCACCAGTGATGGAGGGTATTCTAATGAAAAACTGTTTTTT.

The rearrangement uses TRBV7-8 and TRBJ2-7; D possibly corresponds to TRBD2 (5 bases). This CDR3 has 13 amino acids. Germline V lookup: CDR1 SGHVS, CDR2 FQNEAQ. V shed 5 bases and J shed 4 bases, with 12 bases lying between them. The CDR3 DNA follows: TGTGCCAGCAGCAACCGGACTCAATACGAGCAGTACTTC. As protein: CASSNRTQYEQYF.

V and J are TRBV5-4 and TRBJ1-6, with D possibly matching TRBD1 (6 bases). Germline V lookup: CDR1 SGHNT, CDR2 YYREEE (reference sequence). Trimming pared 3 bases from V and 13 bases from J, leaving 23 bases between. This CDR3 comprises 16 residues. CDR3 protein: CASSSTGAILASPLHF. The DNA for the CDR3 is TGTGCCAGCAGCTCTACGGGGGCGATACTAGCTTCTCCCCTCCACTTT.

This clonotype turned up a few times. The chain employs TRBV4-1 and TRBJ2-7; 13 nucleotides agree with TRBD2. After removal of 1 base from V and 5 bases from J, the junction contained 2 bases not matched to a gene. There are 15 residues in the CDR3. Germline values: CDR1 MGHRA, CDR2 YSYEKL. This CDR3 is CASSQGTSGGNEQYF. CDR3 DNA sequence: TGCGCCAGCAGCCAAGGGACTAGCGGGGGAAACGAGCAGTACTTC.

DNA of the CDR3: TGTGCCACCAGCAGTTACCAGACAGGGGACTATGGCTACACCTTC. It translates to CATSSYQTGDYGYTF. V usage is TRBV15 and J usage is TRBJ1-2, with 8 nucleotides matching TRBD1. Germline V gene lookup returns CDR1 LNHNV and CDR2 YYDKDF (reference sequence). The CDR3 sequence is 15 residues long. The trim removed 3 bases at V and 3 bases at J, leaving 6 bases unmatched.

This clonotype was seen more than once but under ten times. This chain links TRBV5-1 with TRBJ1-5, with D perhaps matching TRBD1 (6 bases). With 7 bases removed from V and 6 bases from J, the gap between germline ends came to 20 bases. Germline V lookup: CDR1 SGHRS, CDR2 YFSETQ. This CDR3 has 15 residues. CDR3 residues: CASRRTGSKGQPQHF. DNA for the CDR3: TGCGCCAGCCGTCGAACAGGGTCGAAGGGTCAGCCCCAGCATTTT.